This passage covers 13 T cell receptor beta chains from one sample sequenced in a study of shared clonotypes between healthy human individuals. Measured with immunoSEQ multiplex PCR; TCRdb has only the in-frame clones, and not every one. The data contain about half a million clones, around 73% of them singletons. Sequencing was performed on PBMCs. The source of these receptors is a woman in her forties in good health. Some clones in this sample may be carry-over from other donors' samples.

Written as DNA, the CDR3 is TGTGCCAGCAGTTTATGGAGAACCGGGACAGGGAGCGGAAACACCATATATTTT. Translating it yields CASSLWRTGTGSGNTIYF. The chain joins TRBV28 to TRBJ1-3, with 9 bases that match TRBD1. This CDR3 contains 18 residues. V shed 0 bases, J shed 4 bases, and the junction held 10 bases outside the gene matches. Looked up from germline, CDR1 is MDHEN and CDR2 is SYDVKM.

The chain is built from TRBV19 and TRBJ2-5; D is unclear. Germline V CDR1 and CDR2: LNHDA, SQIVND (reference sequence). The CDR3 length is 13 residues. V lost 1 base to trimming and J lost 1 base, with 4 bases between them. DNA of the CDR3: TGTGCCAGTAGTATAGTCGGCCAAGAGACCCAGTACTTC. It translates to CASSIVGQETQYF.

This clone was observed a single time. The chain combines TRBV7-2 with TRBJ2-7; TRBD1 matches 8 bases. This CDR3 comprises 15 residues. CDR1 and CDR2 from the germline V gene are SGHTA and FQGNSA. The V gene end was trimmed by 5 bases and the J gene end by 3 bases; junction bases not matched to a gene: 9. The CDR3 sequence: CASSPGGPTNYEQYF. CDR3 sequence (DNA): TGTGCCAGCAGCCCAGGGGGCCCGACAAACTACGAGCAGTACTTC.

The V gene is TRBV6-1, the J gene TRBJ2-7; the D call may be TRBD1 or TRBD2 (6 bases each). Germline V gene lookup returns CDR1 MNHNS and CDR2 SASEGT. This CDR3 contains 15 residues. V was clipped by 0 bases and J by 3 bases, with 12 bases between them. This CDR3 reads CASSEAQEGGYEQYF. The CDR3 nucleotides read TGTGCCAGCAGTGAAGCACAGGAGGGGGGCTACGAGCAGTACTTC.

V is TRBV15 and J is TRBJ1-3; D is unclear. The CDR3 has 15 residues. V was cut by 0 bases and J by 0 bases, with 6 bases left in between. Germline values: CDR1 LNHNV, CDR2 YYDKDF (reference sequence). The CDR3: CATSRDASSGNTIYF. In nucleotides, the CDR3 is TGTGCCACCAGCAGAGACGCAAGCTCTGGAAACACCATATATTTT.

The J gene is TRBJ2-1, the V gene TRBV7-3; D unclear. The CDR3 loop spans 16 amino acids. Germline V gene sequence: CDR1 SGHTA, CDR2 FQGTGA. The V end was cut by 0 bases, the J end by 1 base, with 10 bases between. Written as DNA, the CDR3 is TGTGCCAGCAGCTTAACCGCGACACCTTCCTACAATGAGCAGTTCTTC. The encoded protein is CASSLTATPSYNEQFF.

Details on this clone: A read error may explain this, as a much larger clone is one base away. This CDR3 is missing its conserved last phenylalanine or tryptophan, likely due to a read error. The chain joins TRBV7-2 to TRBJ1-2, with D unresolved. The germline V gene has CDR1 SGHTA and CDR2 FQGNSA. Deletions cut 7 bases from V and 8 bases from J, with 17 bases between. The CDR3 runs 13 residues. The CDR3 DNA sequence: TGTGCCAGCACCGAAGACCCTCTGGGGGGCTACACCCTC. Its translation: CASTEDPLGGYTL.

This clone was observed once. V usage is TRBV7-9 and J usage is TRBJ2-2; no firm D call. Between the trimmed V and J ends, which lost 2 bases and 6 bases, there was a span of 7 bases. The CDR3 has 13 residues. Germline CDR1 is SEHNR and CDR2 is FQNEAQ (reference sequence). The chain's CDR3 is CASSLPRSGELFF. In nucleotides, the CDR3 is TGTGCCAGCAGCTTACCGCGATCCGGGGAGCTGTTTTTT.

The genes are TRBV6-5 and TRBJ2-7, with unresolved D. V lost 0 bases, J lost 2 bases, and 11 bases lay in between. CDR1 and CDR2 from the germline V gene are MNHEY and SVGAGI. This CDR3 region has 15 residues. The chain's CDR3 is CASSYSTAYAYEQYF. Written as DNA, the CDR3 is TGTGCCAGCAGTTACTCGACTGCGTACGCCTACGAGCAGTACTTC.

This chain links TRBV9 with TRBJ2-5, with 11 bases fitting TRBD2. This CDR3 is 15 amino acids long. Germline V lookup: CDR1 SGDLS, CDR2 YYNGEE. The ends lost 2 bases at V and 4 bases at J; junction bases unmatched: 4. The CDR3 nucleotides are TGTGCCAGCAGCGTGTCCGGGACTAGCGGAGAGACCCAGTACTTC. This translates into CASSVSGTSGETQYF.

The rearrangement joins TRBV11-3 to TRBJ2-2, with 7 bases fitting TRBD1. In germline, CDR1 is SGHNT, CDR2 YENEEA. The CDR3 runs to 14 residues. Trimming took 5 bases from V and 4 from J; bases not matched to a gene: 4. The CDR3 DNA reads TGTGCCAGCAGCCCGGGACAGTCCACCGGGGAGCTGTTTTTT. Encoded protein: CASSPGQSTGELFF. The full variable domain, its missing parts supplied by reference TRBV11-3 and TRBJ2-2, is EAGVVQSPRYKIIEKKQPVAFWCNPISGHNTLYWYLQNLGQGPELLIRYENEEAVDDSQLPKDRFSAERLKGVDSTLKIQPAELGDSAVYLCASSPGQSTGELFFGEGSRLTVL.

Details on this clone: A much larger clone is a single base away; this may be a read error. CDR3 coding DNA: TGTGCCAGCAGCCGACAGGTGAATCAGCTCCAGCATTTT. Protein sequence: CASSRQVNQLQHF. The genes are TRBV7-9 and TRBJ1-5; D perhaps matches TRBD1 (6 bases). CDR3 length: 13 amino acids. CDR1 is SEHNR, CDR2 FQNEAQ, per germline (reference sequence).

This rearrangement joins TRBV2 to TRBJ2-5; TRBD2 matches 11 bases. Germline-derived CDR1 and CDR2 are SNHLY and FYNNEI. The CDR3 has 16 residues. Unmatched junction bases numbered 7, after V lost 2 bases and J lost 5 bases. As DNA, the CDR3 is TGTGCCAGCAGTGAAATTTTAGCGGGAGGGTATGAGACCCAGTACTTC. It specifies CASSEILAGGYETQYF.